The 22 T cell receptor beta chains below were found in one sample sequenced in a study of tumor-infiltrating lymphocytes in primary liver carcinoma. For blood RNA, unsorted whole blood served as the source, and germline DNA was extracted too. A constant-region primer primed TCR beta cDNA synthesis from 450 to 550 ng of total RNA. Researchers made the TCR beta libraries by running three nested multiplex PCR rounds with slightly modified ARM-PCR. Amplification in the first two PCR rounds was performed using TRBV1-TRBV30 forward primers and a C-beta reverse primer for roughly 9 cycles each. TCRdb re-derived calls from the multiplex PCR reads in MiXCR, one entry per CDR3 protein. The profile shows 200,000 or so distinct CDR3 sequences, less than 70% of them singletons. Sequencing was carried out using peripheral blood. These receptors came from an older woman with primary liver carcinoma and hepatitis B virus infection.

As regards this clonotype: Relative to the germline gene, one junction end is altered; a read error may explain this. The chain joins TRBV6-6 to TRBJ1-5; D is perhaps TRBD1 (6 bases). Germline loops: CDR1 MNHNY, CDR2 SVGAGI (reference sequence). The CDR3 is 15 residues long. CDR3 in amino acids: CASTSGQSKNRPQHF. The CDR3 DNA sequence: TGTGCCAGCACCTCCGGACAGTCGAAGAATCGGCCCCAGCATTTT.

The chain recombines TRBV6-5 with TRBJ1-1; D gene ambiguous. V was cut by 5 bases and J by 2 bases, with 15 bases left in between. This CDR3 region has 15 residues. Germline-derived CDR1 and CDR2 are MNHEY and SVGAGI. CDR3 in DNA: TGTGCCAGCAGTAGGCTGGGCGCAACTAACACTGAAGCTTTCTTT. Translated: CASSRLGATNTEAFF.

In regard to this clonotype: The junction differs from germline at one of its ends, possibly a read error. The V call is TRBV5-6, the J call TRBJ2-7; 7 bases are shared with TRBD1. CDR3 length: 15 amino acids. Per germline, CDR1 SGHDT and CDR2 YYEEEE. The CDR3 loop is CTSSLMDRNTYEQYF. CDR3 nucleotides: TGTACCAGCAGCTTGATGGACAGGAATACTTACGAGCAGTACTTC.

The V and J genes are TRBV12-3 or TRBV12-4 and TRBJ1-4; the D gene is possibly TRBD1 (6 bases). Deletions cut 7 bases from V and 7 bases from J, with 16 bases between. The CDR3 runs 14 residues. In DNA form, the CDR3 reads TGTGCCAGCACTTTTAGGGACATGGGTGAAAAACTGTTTTTT. Protein sequence: CASTFRDMGEKLFF.

Details on this clonotype: This may stem from a read error, because a much larger clone lies one nucleotide away. The chain combines TRBV6-5 with TRBJ2-3, with TRBD2 as a possible D gene (6 bases). The CDR3 is 15 residues long. Trimming removed 9 bases from V and 2 bases from J, with 18 bases in between. The germline V gene has CDR1 MNHEY and CDR2 SVGAGI. This CDR3 reads CARSPGTLFTDTQYF. The CDR3 region has the DNA TGTGCCAGGAGCCCTGGGACTCTGTTCACAGATACGCAGTATTTT.

Concerning this clonotype: A much larger clone lies one base from this, so it may be a read error. The V call is TRBV6-5, the J call TRBJ2-7; 8 bases map to TRBD2. CDR1 MNHEY and CDR2 SVGAGI come from the germline V gene. The V gene end was trimmed by 7 bases and the J gene end by 7 bases; junction bases not matched to a gene: 18. The CDR3 loop spans 16 amino acids. The CDR3 nucleotides are TGTGCCAGCACCGGGAGGGGCCAGGGGATATCTTGGGAGCAGTACTTC. It translates to CASTGRGQGISWEQYF.

A note on this clonotype: This may stem from a read error, because a much larger clone lies one nucleotide away. The gene calls are TRBV4-2 and TRBJ1-4, with a tentative D call TRBD1 (5 bases). This CDR3 region has 16 residues. The V end lost 4 bases, the J end lost 6 bases, and 18 bases lay between the germline ends. Germline V gene sequence: CDR1 LGHNA, CDR2 YNFKEQ. CDR3 residues: CASSLNPVGADEKLFF. CDR3 nucleotides: TGTGCCAGCAGCCTAAACCCGGTTGGGGCGGATGAAAAACTGTTTTTT.

As for this clonotype: This clone may be a read error of a much larger clone one base away. The CDR3 reads CASNPDRAHGYAF. Here the CDR3 DNA reads TGTGCCAGCAATCCTGACAGGGCCCATGGCTACGCCTTC. The chain combines TRBV11-2 with TRBJ1-2, with TRBD1 matching 7 bases. The germline CDR1 and CDR2 sequences are SGHAT and FQNNGV. The CDR3 is made up of 13 amino acids. The full variable domain, with the rest looked up from reference TRBV11-2 and TRBJ1-2, is EAGVAQSPRYKIIEKRQSVAFWCNPISGHATLYWYQQILGQGPKLLIQFQNNGVVDDSQLPKDRFSAERLKGVDSTLKIQPAKLEDSAVYLCASNPDRAHGYAFGSGTRLTVV.

This clonotype was detected many times. The gene calls are TRBV10-3 and TRBJ1-2, with D possibly being TRBD1 (5 bases). The CDR3 consists of 12 residues. Per germline, CDR1 ENHRY and CDR2 SYGVKD. Trimming cost V 6 bases and J 4 bases, with 9 bases left between them. The CDR3 reads CAIRGDRYGYTF. In nucleotides, the CDR3 is TGTGCCATCAGGGGGGATCGCTATGGCTACACCTTC.

This clonotype was seen repeatedly, ten times or more. The chain's CDR3 is CASSRDHYEQYF. The CDR3 region has the DNA TGTGCCAGCAGCCGGGACCACTACGAGCAGTACTTC. The chain combines TRBV5-4 with TRBJ2-7; perhaps D is TRBD1 or TRBD2 (5 bases each). Germline-derived CDR1 and CDR2 are SGHNT and YYREEE (reference sequence). The CDR3 totals 12 residues. With 4 bases removed from V and 3 bases from J, the gap between germline ends came to 8 bases.

For this clonotype: Germline and junction disagree at one end, which may indicate a read error. This chain joins TRBV12-3 or TRBV12-4 and TRBJ1-6, with D hard to call. This CDR3 spans 17 amino acids. CDR3 region: CASSLQLGSMGISPLHF. CDR3 nucleotide sequence: TGTGCCAGCAGTTTACAGCTGGGCAGCATGGGAATTTCACCCCTCCATTTT.

Comment on this clonotype: Given a much more abundant clone one base away, this may be a read error. CDR3 bases: TGTGCCAGCAGCCGTGAACAAGCCTACGAGCAGTACTTC. Protein: CASSREQAYEQYF. This rearrangement joins TRBV6-5 to TRBJ2-7; D is undetermined. Germline CDR1 reads MNHEY; CDR2 reads SVGAGI. Trimming removed 6 bases at V and 2 bases at J, with 11 bases between. This CDR3 is 13 amino acids long.

To note about this clonotype: The junction does not match germline at one end; this may be a read error. The chain couples TRBV12-3 or TRBV12-4 to TRBJ2-2, with TRBD2 matching over 8 bases. This CDR3 is built from 14 residues. CDR3 region: CATSLRTSLRELFF. The CDR3 DNA is TGTGCCACCAGTCTTCGGACTAGCCTCAGGGAGCTGTTTTTT.

Concerning this clonotype: A much more abundant neighbour one base away suggests this may be a read error. The V gene is TRBV12-5, the J gene TRBJ1-2; D is possibly TRBD1 (5 bases). V gave up 4 bases and J gave up 2 bases, with 17 bases separating them. This CDR3 spans 16 amino acids. Germline V gene lookup returns CDR1 LGHNT and CDR2 FRNRAP. CDR3 in amino acids: CASGSSHRRGNYGYTF. CDR3 bases: TGTGCTAGTGGTTCCTCCCACCGCCGGGGGAACTATGGCTACACCTTC.

Ten or more counts support this clonotype. The V call is TRBV4-1, the J call TRBJ2-1, with a possible D match to TRBD1 (6 bases). Germline CDR1 reads MGHRA; CDR2 reads YSYEKL. CDR3 length: 15 residues. V lost 1 base and J 7 bases, leaving 14 bases between the germline ends. As DNA, the CDR3 is TGCGCCAGCAGCCAAGCAAGGTCAAGGGGGAATGAGCAGTTCTTC. Its protein product is CASSQARSRGNEQFF.

About this clonotype: The junction does not match germline at one end; this may be a read error. V and J are TRBV11-2 and TRBJ2-3; maybe TRBD2 (5 bases). Germline loops: CDR1 SGHAT, CDR2 FQNNGV. The CDR3 extends over 12 amino acids. This CDR3 reads CSSSGTTDTRYF. DNA for the CDR3: TGTTCCAGCAGCGGTACCACAGATACGCGGTATTTT.

In this sample, this clonotype turned up a few times. The CDR3 sequence: CASSSGATEAFF. In DNA form, the CDR3 reads TGTGCCAGCAGCTCAGGGGCAACTGAAGCTTTCTTT. The genes are TRBV28 and TRBJ1-1, with a weak D call TRBD1 (6 bases). The germline V and J ends were trimmed by 6 bases and 5 bases, with 10 bases remaining between them. The CDR3 totals 12 residues. Germline V gives CDR1 MDHEN, CDR2 SYDVKM.

With regard to this clonotype: Relative to the germline gene, one junction end is altered; a read error may explain this. The rearrangement joins TRBV12-3 or TRBV12-4 to TRBJ2-7; 14 bases are a match to TRBD2. The CDR3 length is 15 residues. The CDR3 spells CASNTRLAGGGEHYF. The DNA of the CDR3 is TGTGCCAGCAATACTAGACTAGCGGGAGGGGGCGAGCACTACTTC.

As concerns this clonotype: A much larger clonotype is one base distant, so this may be a read error. The chain combines TRBV12-5 with TRBJ2-3; 13 bases line up with TRBD2. CDR1 is LGHNT and CDR2 is FRNRAP in the germline V gene. This CDR3 spans 19 amino acids. Unmatched junction bases numbered 9, after V lost 1 base and J lost 2 bases. The chain's CDR3 is CASGLAQTSGRHHTDTQYF. CDR3 bases: TGTGCTAGTGGTTTGGCACAGACTAGCGGGAGGCACCACACAGATACGCAGTATTTT.

The table lists this clonotype with a few counts. A much larger clonotype is one base distant, so this may be a read error. The rearrangement links TRBV10-3 to TRBJ2-1; D not resolved. Trimming took 10 bases from V and 6 from J, leaving 13 bases between them. The CDR3 runs to 12 residues. Germline values: CDR1 ENHRY, CDR2 SYGVKD. For the CDR3, the DNA is TGTGCCACTTCAGGCGTGGGCAATGAGCAGTTCTTC. Residues: CATSGVGNEQFF.

The table lists this clonotype with a few counts. The CDR3 sequence: CASSKPGTSEQYF. The CDR3 DNA reads TGTGCCAGCAGTAAACCCGGGACCAGCGAGCAGTACTTC. The rearrangement uses TRBV6-5 and TRBJ2-7; the D call may be TRBD1 or TRBD2 (5 bases each). This CDR3 spans 13 amino acids. Trimming left V 5 bases short and J 6 bases short, with 14 bases between. CDR1 is MNHEY and CDR2 is SVGAGI in the germline V gene.

This clonotype was observed many times. The J gene is TRBJ2-5, the V gene TRBV29-1; maybe TRBD2 (5 bases). V lost 6 bases, J lost 2 bases, and 13 bases lay in between. The CDR3 loop spans 13 amino acids. Germline V gene lookup returns CDR1 SQVTM and CDR2 ANQGSEA. The CDR3 is CSVKEARQETQYF. The CDR3 coding sequence is TGCAGCGTAAAGGAGGCTCGACAAGAGACCCAGTACTTC.